This is a list of T cell receptor beta chains from one sample in a study of vaccination effects on CD4 cells after COVID-19. Some clones are missing from TCRdb's copy, which holds only in-frame ones; the method was immunoSEQ multiplex PCR. The data contain about 46,000 clones, roughly 80% of them singletons. These receptors have no known antigen. The sample consisted of CD4+ T cells from PBMCs cultured without peptide, taken before COVID-19 vaccination. The receptor set was obtained from a human donor who had a prior SARS-CoV-2 infection. CDR3s include the opening cysteine and the closing phenylalanine or tryptophan. A D gene is named only where the DNA matches it firmly. Some rows have no size entry. The others give once, few or many, or a class for an expanded clone.

v_call	d_call	clone_size	j_call	cdr3_nt	cdr3_aa
TRBV30	TRBD1	NA	TRBJ1-5	TGTGCCTGGAGTCCTGGGACAGGGGGTCAGCCCCAGCATTTT	CAWSPGTGGQPQHF
TRBV5-4	NA	NA	TRBJ2-1	TGTGCCAGCAGCTTAGACCGGGACGGTGAGCAGTTCTTC	CASSLDRDGEQFF
TRBV7-9	NA	NA	TRBJ1-5	TGTGCCAGCAGCAAGACGGATAGCAATCAGCCCCAGCATTTT	CASSKTDSNQPQHF
TRBV19	TRBD1	NA	TRBJ2-5	TGTGCCAGTAGAAGGACAGGGTGGCAAGAGACCCAGTACTTC	CASRRTGWQETQYF
TRBV5-6	NA	NA	TRBJ1-1	TGTGCCAGCAGCCGCGTCGCTTTGAACACTGAAGCTTTCTTT	CASSRVALNTEAFF
TRBV19	TRBD2	NA	TRBJ2-1	TGTGCCAGTAGTATAGGGGGGACTAGCGGGGCATACAATGAGCAGTTCTTC	CASSIGGTSGAYNEQFF
TRBV5-1	TRBD2	NA	TRBJ2-7	TGCGCCAGCAGCACGGGACTAGCGGGGAGCTCCTACGAGCAGTACTTC	CASSTGLAGSSYEQYF
TRBV9	NA	NA	TRBJ1-2	TGTGCCAGCAGAGGGGGGTTGTACTATGGCTACACCTTC	CASRGGLYYGYTF
TRBV5-1	TRBD1	few	TRBJ1-4	TGCGCCAGCAGCTTACAGGGGACTTTGGGTGAAAAACTGTTTTTT	CASSLQGTLGEKLFF
TRBV6-1	NA	NA	TRBJ2-5	TGTGCCAGCAGTGAGAATGGGGGAGAGACCCAGTACTTC	CASSENGGETQYF
TRBV7-2	NA	once	TRBJ1-5	TGTGCCAGCAGCCTCTGGGTATCAGAAAATCAGCCCCAGCATTTT	CASSLWVSENQPQHF
TRBV7-8	NA	once	TRBJ1-1	TGTGCCAGCAGCTTAGAGACGGGCACTGAAGCTTTCTTT	CASSLETGTEAFF
TRBV28	TRBD1	NA	TRBJ1-2	TGTGCCAGCAGTGGGGGACAGCACAACTATGGCTACACCTTC	CASSGGQHNYGYTF
TRBV6-2/TRBV6-3	TRBD2	once	TRBJ2-1	TGTGCCAGCAGTTCCCTCGGTAGCGGGGTGACCTACAATGAGCAGTTCTTC	CASSSLGSGVTYNEQFF
TRBV11-2	TRBD1	NA	TRBJ2-7	TGTGCCAGCAGCTGGCAGGGACAGAACTACGAGCAGTACTTC	CASSWQGQNYEQYF
TRBV3-1/TRBV3-2	NA	NA	TRBJ2-2	TGTGCCAGCAGCCAACAGTTAGGAGGAGTTCTGTTTTTT	CASSQQLGGVLFF
TRBV5-1	TRBD2	large	TRBJ2-2	TGCGCCAGCAGCTTGGCTTCCGGGACTAGCTCTACCTCAGGGGGTATGGCCGGGGAGCTGTTTTTT	CASSLASGTSSTSGGMAGELFF
TRBV5-4	TRBD2	NA	TRBJ2-3	TGTGCCAGCAGCTTGGCCTTGGTAGCGGGACTCACAGATACGCAGTATTTT	CASSLALVAGLTDTQYF
TRBV4-1	TRBD1	NA	TRBJ1-1	TGCGCCAGCAGCCGATCCGAGACAGGGGTGATTGAAGCTTTCTTT	CASSRSETGVIEAFF
TRBV2	NA	NA	TRBJ1-1	TGTGCCAGCAGCTTAGGAGGGGCGCACACTGAAGCTTTCTTT	CASSLGGAHTEAFF
TRBV2	NA	NA	TRBJ2-3	TGTGCCAGCAGAGGAGACAGTCCAGATACGCAGTATTTT	CASRGDSPDTQYF
TRBV7-9	TRBD1	NA	TRBJ1-1	TGTGCCAGCAGCTTATCCGGGGACAGGGAAGCTTTCTTT	CASSLSGDREAFF
TRBV3-1/TRBV3-2	NA	NA	TRBJ1-3	TGTGCCAGCAGCCTCACTATTGGAAACACCATATATTTT	CASSLTIGNTIYF
TRBV19	NA	few	TRBJ2-1	TGTGCCAGTAGTATAGTGCCGGCTGAGCAGTTCTTC	CASSIVPAEQFF
TRBV19	NA	NA	TRBJ1-5	TGTGCCAGTAGTCGCGGGGGACAGCCCCAGCATTTT	CASSRGGQPQHF
TRBV11-3	NA	few	TRBJ2-1	TGTGCCAGCAGCTTAGAGGACGGAGACAATGAGCAGTTCTTC	CASSLEDGDNEQFF
TRBV4-1	NA	NA	TRBJ2-4	TGCGCCAGCAGCCAAGGACAGTCCCTAGCCAAAAACATTCAGTACTTC	CASSQGQSLAKNIQYF
TRBV19	NA	NA	TRBJ1-1	TGTACCGAAAGAGAACCGGGCGGCGGAGCTTTCTTT	CTEREPGGGAFF
TRBV28	TRBD1	NA	TRBJ1-2	TGTGCCAGCAGTCGGACAGGTTGGGTCTATGGCTACACCTTC	CASSRTGWVYGYTF
TRBV2	TRBD1	NA	TRBJ2-7	TGTGCCAGCATGGGGGACAGGGGTCACCACGAGCAGTACTTC	CASMGDRGHHEQYF
TRBV11-2	TRBD1	once	TRBJ2-7	TGTGCCAGCAGCTTCCGGAGACAGGGAACCTACGAGCAGTACTTC	CASSFRRQGTYEQYF
TRBV11-3	NA	NA	TRBJ2-2	TGTGCCAGCAGCATAAGGGATCCCGGGGAGCTGTTTTTT	CASSIRDPGELFF
TRBV5-8	NA	NA	TRBJ2-1	TGTGCCAGCAGCCCAGGAGGTTTCCCCGTTCGTGCGTTCTTC	CASSPGGFPVRAFF
TRBV18	NA	NA	TRBJ1-1	TGTGCCAGCTCACCACCTAACACGCTGAACACTGAAGCTTTCTTT	CASSPPNTLNTEAFF
TRBV4-2	NA	few	TRBJ1-5	TGTGCCAGCAGCCAAGAGGGTGGGGTGGGGCCCCAGCATTTT	CASSQEGGVGPQHF
TRBV4-1	NA	NA	TRBJ1-1	TGCGCCAGCAGCCGCGGGACACACAACACTGAAGCTTTCTTT	CASSRGTHNTEAFF
TRBV7-9	NA	few	TRBJ1-1	TGTGCCAGCAGCTTCTTCCAGGGGAACACTGAAGCTTTCTTT	CASSFFQGNTEAFF
TRBV7-8	TRBD2	NA	TRBJ2-3	TGTGCCAGCAGCTCTAGCGGGGGGCGGGGCACAGATACGCAGTATTTT	CASSSSGGRGTDTQYF
TRBV30	NA	NA	TRBJ2-3	TGTGCCTGGAGTGTATCAGGCACAGATACGCAGTATTTT	CAWSVSGTDTQYF
TRBV5-1	NA	few	TRBJ2-2	TGCGCCAGCAGGGCTGGCTTTAACACCGGGGAGCTGTTTTTT	CASRAGFNTGELFF
TRBV9	NA	few	TRBJ1-1	TGTGCCAGCAGCCCTTGGACGGGGAACACTGAAGCTTTCTTT	CASSPWTGNTEAFF
TRBV9	TRBD2	few	TRBJ2-1	TGTGCCAGCAGCATGGCTAGCGGGGGAGTGAATGAGCAGTTCTTC	CASSMASGGVNEQFF
TRBV24-1	NA	NA	TRBJ2-7	TGTGCCACCAGTGCAGGGTACGAGCAGTACTTC	CATSAGYEQYF